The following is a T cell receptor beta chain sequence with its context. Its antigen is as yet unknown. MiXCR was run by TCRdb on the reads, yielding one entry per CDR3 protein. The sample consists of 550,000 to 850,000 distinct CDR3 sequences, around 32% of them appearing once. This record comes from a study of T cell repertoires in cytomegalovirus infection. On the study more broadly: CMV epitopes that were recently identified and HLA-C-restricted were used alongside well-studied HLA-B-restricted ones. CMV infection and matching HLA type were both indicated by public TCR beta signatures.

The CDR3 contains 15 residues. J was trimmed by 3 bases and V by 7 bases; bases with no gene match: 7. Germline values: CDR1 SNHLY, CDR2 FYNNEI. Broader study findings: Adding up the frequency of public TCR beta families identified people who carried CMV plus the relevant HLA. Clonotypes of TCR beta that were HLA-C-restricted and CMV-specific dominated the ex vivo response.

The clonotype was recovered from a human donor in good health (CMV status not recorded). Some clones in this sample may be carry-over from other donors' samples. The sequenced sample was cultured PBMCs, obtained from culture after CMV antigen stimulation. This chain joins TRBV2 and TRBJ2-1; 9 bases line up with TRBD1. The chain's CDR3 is CASNQDRGVYNEQFF. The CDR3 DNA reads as TGTGCCAGCAACCAGGACAGGGGCGTCTACAATGAGCAGTTCTTC.